The present TCR beta chain was sequenced within a study of human T cells and chemical hapten exposure. Study outcomes and limitations: No shift was seen in TCRs above 1 in 1000 frequency with DPC sensitization. Healthy individuals' immune responses may differ from those of donors, who had alopecia. Controls formed significantly fewer large CDR3 similarity clusters than expanded TCRs did.

This clonotype was counted ten times or more. Its specificity is not known. Each CDR3 protein gets one entry after TCRdb re-called the RACE reads with MiXCR. The data contain 62,000 or so distinct CDR3 sequences, approximately 11% of them singletons. As to time point: pre-sensitization, week 0. Regarding treatment: therapeutic diphenylcyclopropenone sensitization with weekly scalp DPC. People who gave samples had alopecia, were 18 to 70 years old, and were suitable for DPC. Germline loops: CDR1 DFQATT, CDR2 SNEGSKA (reference sequence). V was cut by 5 bases and J by 1 base, with 21 bases left in between. The CDR3 length is 16 residues.

The sample was whole blood, taken in connection with sensitization to the hapten diphenylcyclopropenone (DPC). The rearrangement uses TRBV20-1 and TRBJ2-7; D is perhaps TRBD1 (6 bases). This TCR was recovered from a woman aged 45-65 years with alopecia areata. Some clones in this sample may be carry-over from other donors' samples. CDR3 region: CSAPLATTGYSYEQYF. The CDR3 coding sequence is TGCAGTGCTCCCCTCGCTACGACAGGCTATTCCTACGAGCAGTACTTC.